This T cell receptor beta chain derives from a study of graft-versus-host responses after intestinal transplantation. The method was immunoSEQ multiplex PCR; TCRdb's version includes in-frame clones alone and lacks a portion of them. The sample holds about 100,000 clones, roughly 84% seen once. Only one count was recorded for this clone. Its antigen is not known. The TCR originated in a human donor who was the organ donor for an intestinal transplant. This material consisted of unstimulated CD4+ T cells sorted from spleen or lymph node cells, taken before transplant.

The CDR3 region is CASINSAGLNTEAFF. The CDR3 DNA reads TGTGCCAGCATCAACTCCGCCGGACTGAACACTGAAGCTTTCTTT. J is TRBJ1-1 and V is TRBV5-4, with D unclear. V lost 6 bases to trimming and J lost 0 bases, with 15 bases between them. The CDR3 runs to 15 residues. The germline V gene has CDR1 SGHNT and CDR2 YYREEE (reference sequence).